This T cell receptor beta chain came from a study of human thymus T cells. General observations from the study: Unrelated people showed highly overlapping thymic repertoires, related research reported.

Comments on this clone: Its antigen remains unknown.

This table comes from immunoSEQ multiplex PCR, and its TCRdb copy is limited to in-frame clones, with some not included. The sample consists of some 130,000 clones, over 85% of them appearing once. Germline CDR1 is MNHEY and CDR2 is SVGAGI. This CDR3 has 14 amino acids. V was shortened by 1 base and J by 0 bases, with 6 bases between the two germline ends. The study used thymus tissue resected during corrective heart surgery. The gene calls are TRBV6-5 and TRBJ1-1; no clear D gene. Sequencing was performed on thymus tissue. This receptor was identified in a boy in the first two years of life with a congenital heart defect but otherwise immunologically healthy. The CDR3 loop reads CASSYYSVNTEAFF. The CDR3 DNA reads TGTGCCAGCAGTTACTATTCCGTGAACACTGAAGCTTTCTTT.